The 12 T cell receptor beta chains in this list originate from one sample, sequenced in a study of glioma-infiltrating T cells. Amplification of TCR alpha and beta CDR3 regions from RNA used iRepertoire nested multiplex PCR. TCRdb called the multiplex PCR reads again in MiXCR, with one record for every CDR3 protein. The sample gives under 130,000 distinct CDR3 sequences, under 30% of which show up once; 44% is in the top ten. The sequencing input was glioma tissue, nonneoplastic brain tissue, or PBMCs (not recorded which). These receptors all stem from a human donor with low-grade glioma or glioblastoma, undergoing nonglioma brain surgery, or in good health (not recorded which).

The chain carries TRBV3-1 and TRBJ1-1; possible D gene TRBD1, 5 bases. The germline V gene has CDR1 LGHDT and CDR2 YNNKEL (reference sequence). Trimming took 2 bases from V and 5 from J, leaving 9 bases between them. The CDR3 spans 13 residues. CDR3 residues: CASSQRGRTEAFF. CDR3 bases: TGTGCCAGCAGCCAAAGGGGCCGGACTGAAGCTTTCTTT.

There are many counts of this clonotype. V gene TRBV7-9 combines with J gene TRBJ1-2, with D hard to call. Germline values: CDR1 SEHNR, CDR2 FQNEAQ (reference sequence). The V end was cut by 6 bases, the J end by 8 bases, with 13 bases between. CDR3 length: 12 amino acids. This chain's CDR3 is CASSPGLQGYTF. For the CDR3, the DNA is TGTGCCAGCAGTCCGGGCCTGCAGGGCTACACCTTC.

Ten or more counts support this clonotype. This sequence joins TRBV3-1 and TRBJ2-7, with unresolved D. Between the trimmed V and J ends, which lost 3 bases and 4 bases, there was a span of 7 bases. The germline V gene has CDR1 LGHDT and CDR2 YNNKEL (reference sequence). CDR3 size: 12 residues. The CDR3 here is CASSQIEYEQYF. As DNA, the CDR3 is TGTGCCAGCAGCCAGATCGAGTACGAGCAGTACTTC.

The chain couples TRBV29-1 to TRBJ2-1; maybe TRBD1 (5 bases). The CDR3 runs to 10 residues. With 5 bases removed from V and 15 bases from J, the gap between germline ends came to 14 bases. The germline V gene has CDR1 SQVTM and CDR2 ANQGSEA. The CDR3 protein is CSVPPDTGFF. The CDR3 DNA reads TGCAGCGTTCCTCCGGACACGGGGTTCTTC.

In its sample, this clonotype was seen many times. This CDR3 is CASSDPPTSGQETQYF. Written as DNA, the CDR3 is TGCGCCAGCAGTGATCCCCCGACTAGCGGACAAGAGACCCAGTACTTC. V usage is TRBV10-2 and J usage is TRBJ2-5; TRBD2 matches 9 bases. V lost 3 bases, J lost 2 bases, and 7 bases stayed unmatched. CDR1 WSHSY and CDR2 SAAADI come from the germline V gene. The CDR3 contains 16 residues.

This clonotype appeared many times. The V call is TRBV6-1, the J call TRBJ1-1; TRBD1 might be the D (5 bases). Trimming pared 6 bases from V and 6 bases from J, leaving 14 bases between. The germline CDR1 and CDR2 sequences are MNHNS and SASEGT. This CDR3 is built from 13 residues. CDR3 nucleotide sequence: TGTGCCAGCAGCCTAAACCGGGACGCTGAAGCTTTCTTT. Protein: CASSLNRDAEAFF.

The sample holds many counts of this clonotype. The rearrangement uses TRBV4-3 and TRBJ1-5, with 10 bases identical to TRBD1. The ends lost 4 bases at V and 2 bases at J; junction bases unmatched: 2. This CDR3 spans 15 amino acids. The germline CDR1 and CDR2 sequences are LGHNA and YSLEER. The CDR3 loop is CASSRDRGGNQPQHF. In DNA, the CDR3 is TGCGCCAGCAGCCGGGACAGGGGAGGCAATCAGCCCCAGCATTTT.

Points on this clonotype: This could be a read error, since a much larger clone is one nucleotide away. The V gene is TRBV7-2, the J gene TRBJ2-7; a weak D match, TRBD2 (5 bases). The CDR3 is 15 residues long. Germline V CDR1 and CDR2: SGHTA, FQGNSA. The ends were cut back, 6 bases at V and 0 bases at J, with 15 bases in the middle. For the CDR3, the DNA is TGTGCCAGCAGTTCACGGGGAACCGTCTCCTACGAGCAGTACTTC. Protein: CASSSRGTVSYEQYF.

For this clonotype: Possible read error: a much larger clone is one base away. The rearrangement links TRBV12-3 or TRBV12-4 to TRBJ1-2, with a weak D call TRBD1 (5 bases). Trimming removed 5 bases at V and 6 bases at J, with 10 bases between. This CDR3 has 12 amino acids. CDR3 DNA: TGTGCCAGCAGTGGGACGGACGATGGCTACACCTTC. Amino acids: CASSGTDDGYTF.

This clonotype occurred many times. The chain recombines TRBV7-8 with TRBJ2-7; 8 positions agree with TRBD2. The CDR3 has 15 residues. CDR1 and CDR2 from the germline V gene are SGHVS and FQNEAQ. V shed 8 bases, J shed 0 bases, and the junction held 9 bases outside the gene matches. Here the CDR3 reads CASSDGRVTSYEQYF. The DNA for the CDR3 is TGTGCCAGCTCTGACGGGAGGGTCACCTCCTACGAGCAGTACTTC.

This clonotype was detected many times. The chain employs TRBV2 and TRBJ2-3, with 8 positions matching TRBD2. The V segment lost 10 bases and the J segment 3 bases; nucleotides outside the gene matches: 12. The CDR3 totals 15 residues. Germline CDR1 is SNHLY and CDR2 is FYNNEI. In DNA, the CDR3 is TGTGCCAACGACGGGGGGGGGGAGTTTACAGATACGCAGTATTTT. Encoded protein: CANDGGGEFTDTQYF.

This clonotype has more than one count but fewer than ten. This rearrangement joins TRBV19 to TRBJ1-1, with D maybe TRBD1 (5 bases). CDR1 and CDR2 (germline): LNHDA, SQIVND (reference sequence). The CDR3 runs to 14 residues. The V and J ends lost 2 bases and 5 bases respectively, with 12 bases between them. CDR3 loop: CASSIRGGGTEAFF. CDR3 nucleotides: TGTGCCAGTAGTATAAGGGGTGGAGGAACTGAAGCTTTCTTT.